This T cell receptor (beta chain) was retrieved from a study of OX40 agonist ivuxolimab in advanced cancers. Clones were sequenced by immunoSEQ multiplex PCR, and TCRdb holds only the in-frame ones, with some missing. The data hold fewer than 90,000 clones, with roughly 86% observed a single time. CDR1 is SGHTA and CDR2 is FQGNSA in the germline V gene. The CDR3 sequence is 15 residues long. V lost 5 bases to trimming and J lost 0 bases, with 13 bases between them. This clone occurred a few times. J is TRBJ1-2 and V is TRBV7-2, with D perhaps matching TRBD1 (6 bases). The TCR sequence derives from an adult with an advanced solid tumor such as melanoma, head and neck, liver or kidney cancer. Sequences were derived from CD4+ or CD8+ T cells sorted from blood, sampled in a trial of the OX40 agonist ivuxolimab. The DNA of the CDR3 is TGTGCCAGCAGCCCATTGGACAGACCTAACTATGGCTACACCTTC. Protein: CASSPLDRPNYGYTF.